Listed below are T cell receptor beta chains from one sample, sequenced in a study of sequential checkpoint blockade in melanoma. TCRdb's copy holds only in-frame clones and misses some; the assay was immunoSEQ multiplex PCR. The sample includes around 40,000 clones, just over 85% of them seen just once. Here the sequenced sample was CD8+ T cells sorted from blood (inferred from file names), taken from a patient given nivolumab and ipilimumab in sequence. All receptors come from a human donor with melanoma. CDR3s include the opening cysteine and the closing phenylalanine or tryptophan. The order of the fields is J gene, V gene, D gene, clone size, CDR3 DNA, CDR3 protein. D genes are given only for firm matches. The size field is filled for only some rows; it gives once, few, many or a size class.

TRBJ2-5 TRBV4-1 - - TGCGCCAGCAGCCAAGGGACAGCATACCAAGAGACCCAGTACTTC CASSQGTAYQETQYF
TRBJ2-7 TRBV4-1 - - TGCGCCAGCAGCCAAGACCCCCTCTACGAGCAGTACTTC CASSQDPLYEQYF
TRBJ1-5 TRBV6-1 - - TGTGCCAGCAGTGAATTAACAGGACCCAATCAGCCCCAGCATTTT CASSELTGPNQPQHF
TRBJ2-1 TRBV7-8 TRBD2 - TGTGCCAGCAGCTTAGGGCGCTGGTTAGCGGGGGAGGGGGTCTCCTACAATGAGCAGTTCTTC CASSLGRWLAGEGVSYNEQFF
TRBJ2-1 TRBV4-1 - once TGCGCCAGCAGCCAAGATCTGAGTCTCTCCGGGGAGCAGTTCTTC CASSQDLSLSGEQFF
TRBJ1-1 TRBV6-1 - - TGTGCCAGCAGTGAATGGGGCTCCGCGAACACTGAAGCTTTCTTT CASSEWGSANTEAFF
TRBJ1-2 TRBV29-1 - - TGCAGCGGGTGGGTTGGGCAGGGCTACACCTTC CSGWVGQGYTF
TRBJ2-5 TRBV6-5 TRBD1 few TGTGCCAGCAGTTACGGACAGGGCCAAGAGACCCAGTACTTC CASSYGQGQETQYF
TRBJ1-1 TRBV19 - - TGTGCCAGTAGTCCCAGTTCTGGGCCGAACACTGAAGCTTTCTTT CASSPSSGPNTEAFF
TRBJ2-1 TRBV4-3 - - TGCGCCAGCAGCCAAGATTATATCAGGGAACATGAGCAGTTCTTC CASSQDYIREHEQFF
TRBJ1-2 TRBV6-5 TRBD1 - TGTGCCAGCAGTTACTCAAGCCCTCAGGGGGCCGATGGCTACACCTTC CASSYSSPQGADGYTF
TRBJ2-1 TRBV27 TRBD1 few TGTGCCAGCAGTCCGACAGGGTCCTACAATGAGCAGTTCTTC CASSPTGSYNEQFF
TRBJ1-4 TRBV30 - - TGTGCCTGGAGTAAGGGGAGGGAAAAACTGTTTTTT CAWSKGREKLFF
TRBJ2-2 TRBV27 TRBD2 - TGTGCCAGCAGTTTCTCTCGGACTAGCGGGATAGGCACCGGGGAGCTGTTTTTT CASSFSRTSGIGTGELFF
TRBJ2-7 TRBV7-9 TRBD1 once TGTGCCAGCAGCCCCCGGACAGGGGACGTATCGGAGCAGTACTTC CASSPRTGDVSEQYF
TRBJ2-5 TRBV6-1 - - TGTGCCAGCACCGAGGGTTACGCTGGGCGGGAGACCCAGTACTTC CASTEGYAGRETQYF
TRBJ2-3 TRBV30 TRBD2 - TGTGCCTGGAGAACGCGAGCGGGAGCCCCAGATACGCAGTATTTT CAWRTRAGAPDTQYF
TRBJ2-5 TRBV7-9 - - TGTGCCAGCAGCTTTGTCATGGGGGCCCAAGAGACCCAGTACTTC CASSFVMGAQETQYF
TRBJ2-7 TRBV27 TRBD1 - TGTGCCAGCAGTTCGGGGACAGGACACTCCTACGAGCAGTACTTC CASSSGTGHSYEQYF
TRBJ2-7 TRBV5-4 - few TGTGCCAGCAGCTTGGGAGGGTTGGGCGAGCAGTACTTC CASSLGGLGEQYF
TRBJ2-3 TRBV9 - - TGTGCCAGCAGCGTAGGGGGGGTGGGAGATACGCAGTATTTT CASSVGGVGDTQYF
TRBJ2-1 TRBV9 - - TGTGCCAGCAGCGTGTTAGGGGGGGGAGATGAGCAGTTCTTC CASSVLGGGDEQFF
TRBJ1-2 TRBV19 TRBD1 - TGTGCCAGTAGTACGCAAACAGGGGCCTATGGCTACACCTTC CASSTQTGAYGYTF
TRBJ2-3 TRBV4-1 - - TGCGCCAGCAGCCAAGCGGCTAGCGCTCGCACAGATACGCAGTATTTT CASSQAASARTDTQYF
TRBJ2-1 TRBV11-2 TRBD2 few TGTGCCAGCAGCATCAGACTAGCGATAAATGAGCAGTTCTTC CASSIRLAINEQFF
TRBJ2-1 TRBV5-1 TRBD2 - TGCGCCAGCAGCTGGGGACTAGCGGGAGTCAGTGAGCAGTTCTTC CASSWGLAGVSEQFF
TRBJ1-5 TRBV9 - - TGTGCCAGCAGCGAGACGACAGGTCCGCTTCCTCAGCATTTT CASSETTGPLPQHF
TRBJ2-1 TRBV5-6 - - TGTGCCAGCAGCTTGTGGTTAAGCGATGAGCAGTTCTTC CASSLWLSDEQFF
TRBJ1-1 TRBV29-1 - - TGCAGCGTTGAAGGGGGAGCGAACACTGAAGCTTTCTTT CSVEGGANTEAFF
TRBJ2-5 TRBV25-1 - once TGTGCCAGCAGTGATTTTCCCGGACCACAACCGGGGGAGCAGTACTTC CASSDFPGPQPGEQYF
TRBJ2-7 TRBV7-8 - - TGTGCCAGCACCCAACAGGGTAGCTTCTCCTACGAGCAGTACTTC CASTQQGSFSYEQYF
TRBJ2-5 TRBV6-5 - - TGTGCCAGCAGTTACGGACAGTTCCAAGAGACCCAGTACTTC CASSYGQFQETQYF
TRBJ2-2 TRBV11-2 - - TGTGCCAGCAGCTTGGCCGGGCCGGGGACCGGGGAGCTGTTTTTT CASSLAGPGTGELFF
TRBJ2-3 TRBV7-2 TRBD2 - TGTGCCAGCAGAGATATGCCTCTGGCGGGAGCGGCAGATACGCAGTATTTT CASRDMPLAGAADTQYF
TRBJ2-7 TRBV7-9 - - TGTGCCAGCAGCTTTAGCTACGAGCAGTACTTC CASSFSYEQYF
TRBJ2-5 TRBV27 TRBD2 once TGTGCCAGCAAAAGCGGGAGGGAGACCCAGTACTTC CASKSGRETQYF
TRBJ1-2 TRBV28 TRBD1 - TGTGCCAGCAGTAGCTTGAGGGACAGGATTTCTAACTATGGCTACACCTTC CASSSLRDRISNYGYTF
TRBJ1-3 TRBV19 - - TGTGCCAGTAGTATAGGCCGCCAGAAGTATTTT CASSIGRQKYF
TRBJ2-7 TRBV5-5 - - TGTGCCAGCAGCTCTCAATACGGGGGCTACGAGCAGTACTTC CASSSQYGGYEQYF
TRBJ2-3 TRBV7-9 TRBD2 - TGTGCCAGCAGCTCCCTAGCGGGAGCTCAGGATACGCAGTATTTT CASSSLAGAQDTQYF
TRBJ2-1 TRBV27 TRBD2 - TGTGCCAGCAGTAGCGGGAGTGTGGTTGAGCAGTTCTTC CASSSGSVVEQFF